This T cell receptor (beta chain) originates from a study of cytomegalovirus exposure and HLA in healthy donors. Germline CDR1 is MNHNS and CDR2 is SASEGT. The CDR3 totals 15 residues. J was trimmed by 3 bases and V by 2 bases; bases with no gene match: 6. Both 60 Vbeta primers and 13 Jbeta primers went into the PCR. Assay: immunoSEQ multiplex PCR; the TCRdb copy retains only in-frame clones and omits some. The sample holds 160,000 or so clones, 75% to 90% seen once. J is TRBJ1-2 and V is TRBV6-1; 7 bases align to TRBD1. Specimen: PBMCs. This TCR was sampled from a woman between 18 and 29 years old in good health and CMV-seronegative. CDR3 in DNA: TGTGCCAGCAGTGAACCTAGACAGGGTCACTATGGCTACACCTTC. Translated: CASSEPRQGHYGYTF.